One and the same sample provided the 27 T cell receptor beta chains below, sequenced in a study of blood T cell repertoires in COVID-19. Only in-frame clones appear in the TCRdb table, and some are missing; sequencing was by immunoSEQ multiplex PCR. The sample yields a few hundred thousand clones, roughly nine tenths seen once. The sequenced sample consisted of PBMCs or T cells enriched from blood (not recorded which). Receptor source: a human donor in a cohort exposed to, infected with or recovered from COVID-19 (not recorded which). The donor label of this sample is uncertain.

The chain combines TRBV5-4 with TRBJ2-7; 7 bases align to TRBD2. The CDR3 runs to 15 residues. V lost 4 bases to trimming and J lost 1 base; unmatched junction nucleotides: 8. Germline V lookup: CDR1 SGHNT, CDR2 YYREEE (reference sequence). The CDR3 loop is CASSRGSGASYEQYF. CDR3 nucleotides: TGTGCCAGCAGCCGGGGAAGCGGGGCTTCCTACGAGCAGTACTTC.

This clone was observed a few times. CDR3 residues: CASSLDRQYQETQYF. The CDR3 bases are TGTGCCAGCAGCTTAGATCGACAGTACCAAGAGACCCAGTACTTC. The chain combines TRBV11-2 with TRBJ2-5, with D possibly matching TRBD1 (5 bases). The CDR3 has 15 residues. Trimming cost V 0 bases and J 0 bases, with 8 bases left between them. Germline CDR1 SGHAT, CDR2 FQNNGV.

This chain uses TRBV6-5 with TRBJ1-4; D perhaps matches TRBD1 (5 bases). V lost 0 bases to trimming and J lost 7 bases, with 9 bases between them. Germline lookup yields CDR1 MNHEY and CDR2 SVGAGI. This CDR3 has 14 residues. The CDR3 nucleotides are TGTGCCAGCAGTTACTCGGCAGGGTTTGAAAAACTGTTTTTT. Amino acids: CASSYSAGFEKLFF.

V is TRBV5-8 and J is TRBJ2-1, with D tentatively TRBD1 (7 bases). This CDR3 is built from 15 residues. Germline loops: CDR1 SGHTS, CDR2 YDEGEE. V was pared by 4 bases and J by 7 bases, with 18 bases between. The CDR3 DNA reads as TGTGCCAGCAGCCGCGGGGACAGTTTTTTAAATGAGCAGTTCTTC. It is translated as CASSRGDSFLNEQFF. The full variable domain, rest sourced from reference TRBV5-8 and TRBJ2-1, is EAGVTQSPTHLIKTRGQQATLRCSPISGHTSVYWYQQALGLGLQFLLWYDEGEERNRGNFPPRFSGRQFPNYSSELNVNALELEDSALYLCASSRGDSFLNEQFFGPGTRLTVL.

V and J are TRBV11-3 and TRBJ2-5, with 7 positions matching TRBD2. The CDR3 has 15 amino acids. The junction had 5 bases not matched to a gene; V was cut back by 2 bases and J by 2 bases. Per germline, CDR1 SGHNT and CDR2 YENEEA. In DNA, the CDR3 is TGTGCCAGCAGCTTATCATCGGGGGGACAAGAGACCCAGTACTTC. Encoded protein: CASSLSSGGQETQYF.

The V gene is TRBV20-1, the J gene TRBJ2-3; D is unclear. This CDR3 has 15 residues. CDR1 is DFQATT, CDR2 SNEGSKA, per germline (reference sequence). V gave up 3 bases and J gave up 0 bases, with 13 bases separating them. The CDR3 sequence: CSASRVARSTDTQYF. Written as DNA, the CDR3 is TGCAGTGCTAGTCGGGTAGCAAGGAGCACAGATACGCAGTATTTT.

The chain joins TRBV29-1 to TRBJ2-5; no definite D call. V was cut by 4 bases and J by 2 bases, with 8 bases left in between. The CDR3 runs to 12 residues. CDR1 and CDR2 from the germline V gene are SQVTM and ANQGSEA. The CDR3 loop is CSVGAGQETQYF. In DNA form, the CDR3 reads TGCAGCGTTGGGGCAGGTCAAGAGACCCAGTACTTC.

The CDR3 loop is CSVLRAGGGGTEAFF. The CDR3 region has the DNA TGCAGCGTTCTTAGGGCAGGGGGCGGAGGGACTGAAGCTTTCTTT. The rearrangement uses TRBV29-1 and TRBJ1-1; TRBD1 agrees at 8 bases. V trimming: 5 bases; J trimming: 5 bases; junction bases outside the gene matches: 13. The germline V gene encodes CDR1 SQVTM and CDR2 ANQGSEA. This CDR3 contains 15 residues. Together with reference TRBV29-1 and TRBJ1-1, the CDR3 gives the full variable domain: SAVISQKPSRDICQRGTSLTIQCQVDSQVTMMFWYRQQPGQSLTLIATANQGSEATYESGFVIDKFPISRPNLTFSTLTVSNMSPEDSSIYLCSVLRAGGGGTEAFFGQGTRLTVV.

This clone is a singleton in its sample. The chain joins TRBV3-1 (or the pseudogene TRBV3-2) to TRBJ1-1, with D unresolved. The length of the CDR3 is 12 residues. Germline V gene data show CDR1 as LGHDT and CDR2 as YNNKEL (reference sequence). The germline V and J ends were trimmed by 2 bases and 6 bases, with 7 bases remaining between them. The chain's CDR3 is CASSQLLSEAFF. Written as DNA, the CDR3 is TGTGCCAGCAGCCAACTTTTATCTGAAGCTTTCTTT.

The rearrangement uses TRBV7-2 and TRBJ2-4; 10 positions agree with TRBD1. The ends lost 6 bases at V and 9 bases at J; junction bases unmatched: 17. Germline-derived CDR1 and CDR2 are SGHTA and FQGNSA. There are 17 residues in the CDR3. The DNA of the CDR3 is TGTGCCAGCAGGCGAGGGGGACAGGGGACAAAGCCCCCCATTCAGTACTTC. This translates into CASRRGGQGTKPPIQYF. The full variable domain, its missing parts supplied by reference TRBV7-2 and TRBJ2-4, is GAGVSQSPSNKVTEKGKDVELRCDPISGHTALYWYRQSLGQGLEFLIYFQGNSAPDKSGLPSDRFSAERTGGSVSTLTIQRTQQEDSAVYLCASRRGGQGTKPPIQYFGAGTRLSVL.

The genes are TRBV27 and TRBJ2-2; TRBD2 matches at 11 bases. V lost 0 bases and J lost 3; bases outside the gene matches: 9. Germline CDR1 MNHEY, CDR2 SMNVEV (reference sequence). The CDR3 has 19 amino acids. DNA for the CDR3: TGTGCCAGCAGTTTATCGATTAGCGGGGGGGCCTTTGACACCGGGGAGCTGTTTTTT. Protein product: CASSLSISGGAFDTGELFF.

CDR3 DNA: TGTGCCAGCAGCAGCACTGAAAAACTGTTTTTT. It specifies CASSSTEKLFF. V is TRBV5-5 and J is TRBJ1-4; the D is unclear. Trimming removed 4 bases at V and 7 bases at J, with 5 bases between. Germline CDR1 is SGHKS and CDR2 is YYEKEE (reference sequence). The CDR3 contains 11 residues.

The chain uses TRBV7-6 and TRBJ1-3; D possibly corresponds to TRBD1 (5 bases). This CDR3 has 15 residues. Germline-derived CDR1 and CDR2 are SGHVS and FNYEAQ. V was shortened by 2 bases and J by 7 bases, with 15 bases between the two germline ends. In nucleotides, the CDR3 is TGTGCCAGCAGCTTAAATTGGCATCGGGGGAACACCATATATTTT. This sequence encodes CASSLNWHRGNTIYF.

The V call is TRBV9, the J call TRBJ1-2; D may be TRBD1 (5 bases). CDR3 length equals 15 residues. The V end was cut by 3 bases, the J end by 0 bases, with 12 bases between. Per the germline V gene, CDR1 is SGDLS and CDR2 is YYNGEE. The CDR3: CASSESGIANYGYTF. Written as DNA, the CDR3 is TGTGCCAGCAGCGAATCAGGGATAGCTAACTATGGCTACACCTTC.

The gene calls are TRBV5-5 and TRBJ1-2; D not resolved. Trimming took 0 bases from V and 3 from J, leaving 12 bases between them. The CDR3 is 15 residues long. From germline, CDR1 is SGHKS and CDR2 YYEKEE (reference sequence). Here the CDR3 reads CASSLGEGPYYGYTF. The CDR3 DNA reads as TGTGCCAGCAGCTTGGGGGAGGGCCCGTACTATGGCTACACCTTC.

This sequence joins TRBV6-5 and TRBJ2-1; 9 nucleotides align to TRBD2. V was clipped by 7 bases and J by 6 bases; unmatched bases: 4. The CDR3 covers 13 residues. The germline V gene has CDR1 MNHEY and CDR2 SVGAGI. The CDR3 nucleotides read TGTGCCAGCACGCTAGCGGGGAGCAATGAGCAGTTCTTC. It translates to CASTLAGSNEQFF.

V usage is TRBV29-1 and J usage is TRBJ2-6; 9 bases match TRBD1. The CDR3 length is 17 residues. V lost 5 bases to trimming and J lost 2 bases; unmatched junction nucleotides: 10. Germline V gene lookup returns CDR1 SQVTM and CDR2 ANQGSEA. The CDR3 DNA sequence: TGCAGCGTTCGCACCACAGGGGGCCCTACTGGGGCCAACGTCCTGACTTTC. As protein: CSVRTTGGPTGANVLTF. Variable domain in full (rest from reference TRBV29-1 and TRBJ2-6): SAVISQKPSRDICQRGTSLTIQCQVDSQVTMMFWYRQQPGQSLTLIATANQGSEATYESGFVIDKFPISRPNLTFSTLTVSNMSPEDSSIYLCSVRTTGGPTGANVLTFGAGSRLTVL.

The CDR3: CASSEPGLAGGLFGTQYF. The CDR3 coding sequence is TGTGCCAGCAGCGAACCGGGACTAGCGGGGGGGCTATTTGGGACCCAGTACTTC. This chain connects TRBV11-2 to TRBJ2-5, with TRBD2 matching 16 bases. J was trimmed by 7 bases and V by 5 bases; bases with no gene match: 13. The CDR3 length is 18 residues. Germline loops: CDR1 SGHAT, CDR2 FQNNGV.

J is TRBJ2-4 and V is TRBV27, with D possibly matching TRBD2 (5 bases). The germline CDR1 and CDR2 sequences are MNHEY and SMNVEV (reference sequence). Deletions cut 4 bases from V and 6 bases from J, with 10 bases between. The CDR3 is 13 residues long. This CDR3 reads CASSSFRGNIQYF. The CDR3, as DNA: TGTGCCAGCAGTTCGTTTCGGGGAAACATTCAGTACTTC.

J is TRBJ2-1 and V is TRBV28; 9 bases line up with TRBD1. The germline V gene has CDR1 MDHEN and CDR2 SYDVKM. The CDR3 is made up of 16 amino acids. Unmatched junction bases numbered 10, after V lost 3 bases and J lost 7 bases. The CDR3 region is CASSFTGTGIRNEQFF. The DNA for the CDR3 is TGTGCCAGCAGTTTTACCGGGACAGGGATTAGGAATGAGCAGTTCTTC.

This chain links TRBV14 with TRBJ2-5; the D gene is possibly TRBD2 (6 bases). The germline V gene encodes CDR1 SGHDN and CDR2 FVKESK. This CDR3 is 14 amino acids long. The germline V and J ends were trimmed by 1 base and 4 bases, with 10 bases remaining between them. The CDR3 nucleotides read TGTGCCAGCAGCCAAGCCGTGGGGGGAGAGACCCAGTACTTC. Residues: CASSQAVGGETQYF.

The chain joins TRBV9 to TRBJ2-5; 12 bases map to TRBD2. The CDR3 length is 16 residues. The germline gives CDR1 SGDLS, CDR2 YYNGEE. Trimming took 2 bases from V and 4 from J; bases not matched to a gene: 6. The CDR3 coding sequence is TGTGCCAGCAGCGTCGGACTAGCGGGGTCGGGAGAGACCCAGTACTTC. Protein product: CASSVGLAGSGETQYF.

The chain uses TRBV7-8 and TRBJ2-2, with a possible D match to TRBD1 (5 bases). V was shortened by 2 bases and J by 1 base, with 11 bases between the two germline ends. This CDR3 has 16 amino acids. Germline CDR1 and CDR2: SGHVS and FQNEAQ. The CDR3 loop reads CASSLRRGRNTGELFF. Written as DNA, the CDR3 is TGTGCCAGCAGCTTACGTAGGGGCCGGAACACCGGGGAGCTGTTTTTT.

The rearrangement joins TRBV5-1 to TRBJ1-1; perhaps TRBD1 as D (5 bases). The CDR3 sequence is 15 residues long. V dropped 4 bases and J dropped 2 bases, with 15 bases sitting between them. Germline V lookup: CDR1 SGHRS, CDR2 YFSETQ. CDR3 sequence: CASSLEGTLNTEAFF. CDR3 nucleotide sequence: TGCGCCAGCAGCCTTGAGGGGACTCTTAACACTGAAGCTTTCTTT.

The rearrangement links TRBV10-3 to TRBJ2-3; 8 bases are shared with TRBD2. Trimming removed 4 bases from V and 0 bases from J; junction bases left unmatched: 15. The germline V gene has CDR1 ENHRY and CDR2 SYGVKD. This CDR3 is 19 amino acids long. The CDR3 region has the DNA TGTGCCATCAGTGGCCGGTCGGCTACTAGCGGCACTAGCACAGATACGCAGTATTTT. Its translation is CAISGRSATSGTSTDTQYF.

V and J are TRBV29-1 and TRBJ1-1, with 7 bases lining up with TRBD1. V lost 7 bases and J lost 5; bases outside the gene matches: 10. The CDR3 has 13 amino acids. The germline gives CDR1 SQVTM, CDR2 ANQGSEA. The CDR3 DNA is TGCAGCGCTATAACAGGGGTAGGGACTGAAGCTTTCTTT. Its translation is CSAITGVGTEAFF.

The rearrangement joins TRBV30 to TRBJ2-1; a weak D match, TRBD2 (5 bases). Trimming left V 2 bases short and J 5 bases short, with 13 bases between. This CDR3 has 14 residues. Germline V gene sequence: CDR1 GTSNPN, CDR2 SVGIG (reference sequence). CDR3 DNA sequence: TGTGCCTGGAGTTTTGGTCTAGCCGACAATGAGCAGTTCTTC. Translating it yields CAWSFGLADNEQFF.